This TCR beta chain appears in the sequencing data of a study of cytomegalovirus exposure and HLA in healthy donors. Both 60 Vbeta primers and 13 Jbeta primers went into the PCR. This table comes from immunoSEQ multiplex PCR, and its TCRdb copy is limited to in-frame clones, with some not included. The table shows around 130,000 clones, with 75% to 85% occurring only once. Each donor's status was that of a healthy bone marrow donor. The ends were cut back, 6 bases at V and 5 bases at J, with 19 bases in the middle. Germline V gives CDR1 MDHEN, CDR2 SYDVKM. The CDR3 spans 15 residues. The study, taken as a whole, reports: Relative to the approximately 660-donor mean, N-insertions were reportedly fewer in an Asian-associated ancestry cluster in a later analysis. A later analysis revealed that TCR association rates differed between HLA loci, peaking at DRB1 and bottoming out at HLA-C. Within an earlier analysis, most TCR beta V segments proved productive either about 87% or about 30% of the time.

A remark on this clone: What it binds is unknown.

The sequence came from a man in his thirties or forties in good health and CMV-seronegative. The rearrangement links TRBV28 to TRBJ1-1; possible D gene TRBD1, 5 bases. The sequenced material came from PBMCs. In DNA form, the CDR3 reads TGTGCCAGCAGCCGGTCGACGGGGGGATTGACTGAAGCTTTCTTT. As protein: CASSRSTGGLTEAFF.